Listed below are T cell receptor beta chains from one sample, sequenced in a study of blood T cells in healthy people across ages. TCRdb reanalysed the 5' RACE reads using MiXCR and keeps one entry per CDR3 protein. The sample has about 1.6 million distinct CDR3 sequences, about 31% seen once. Source material: blood. All receptors derive from a woman in her 30s in good health. The CDR3 runs from the conserved cysteine through the conserved F or W. The D gene is left open where the match is weak. Only part of the rows carry a size: once, few, many, or a class if the clone is expanded.

cdr3_length j_call v_call clone_size d_call cdr3_nt cdr3_aa
14 TRBJ2-5 TRBV2 - - TGTGCCAGCAGTGTATTTCTGAGCGGAGAGACCCAGTACTTC CASSVFLSGETQYF
16 TRBJ1-6 TRBV28 few - TGTGCCAGCAGTTCCGACCAGGGAGATTATAATTCACCCCTCCACTTT CASSSDQGDYNSPLHF
19 TRBJ2-1 TRBV6-1 - TRBD2 TGTGCCAGCAGTGCAAACGACCGGGGGGGCCAGGGCTCCTACAATGAGCAGTTCTTC CASSANDRGGQGSYNEQFF
13 TRBJ2-3 TRBV20-1 once - TGCGGTGCTAGGCCAGGGGGCACAGATACGCAGTATTTT CGARPGGTDTQYF
12 TRBJ2-3 TRBV29-1 few - TGCAGCGTTGAGCGTCAAGGAGATACGCAGTATTTT CSVERQGDTQYF
13 TRBJ1-2 TRBV29-1 few - TGCAGCGTAGATCCCGACAGACGATACCTCTACACCTTC CSVDPDRRYLYTF
15 TRBJ1-4 TRBV25-1 - - TGTGCCAGCAGTGAATACCTGGGCGGAGACAGTCTGCTGTTTTTT CASSEYLGGDSLLFF
14 TRBJ2-7 TRBV6-1 many TRBD1 TGTGCCAGCAGGGATGACAGGGGGCGGCGGGAGCAGTACTTC CASRDDRGRREQYF
13 TRBJ2-3 TRBV2 - TRBD2 TGTGCCAGCAGTGGGACTAGCGGGGTTGTGCAGTATTTT CASSGTSGVVQYF
10 TRBJ2-7 TRBV21-1 few - TGTGCCAGCAGCAAACGCGAGCAGTACTTC CASSKREQYF
12 TRBJ1-1 TRBV6-1 few - TGTGCCAGCAGAGTGGGGTTCACTGAAGCTTTCTTT CASRVGFTEAFF
15 TRBJ1-1 TRBV25-1 - - TGTGCCAGCAGTGAATCGGGAGGGGCGCTTACTGAAGCTTTCTTT CASSESGGALTEAFF
15 TRBJ2-3 TRBV5-1 - TRBD2 TGCGCCAGCAGCCGGCCTAGCGGTAGCACAGATACGCAGTATTTT CASSRPSGSTDTQYF
15 TRBJ2-3 TRBV9 - TRBD1 TGTGCCAGCAGCCCCGGGACAGAAAACACAGATACGCAGTATTTT CASSPGTENTDTQYF
14 TRBJ2-2 TRBV6-5 few TRBD1 TGTGCCAGCAGATCGGACAGGCACACCGGGGAGCTGTTTTTT CASRSDRHTGELFF
15 TRBJ2-7 TRBV20-1 few - TGCAGTGCTAGAGATCACGGCGGGATCTCCTACGAGCAGTACTTC CSARDHGGISYEQYF
11 TRBJ1-1 TRBV12-3/TRBV12-4 - - TGTGCCAGCAACCTTAGGGGGAAAGCTTTCTTT CASNLRGKAFF
14 TRBJ1-2 TRBV6-6 - - TGTGCCAGCAGTTATTACTTCCGGGACTATGGCTACACCTTC CASSYYFRDYGYTF
14 TRBJ2-7 TRBV28 - TRBD2 TGTGCCAGCACCCCATGGCTAGCGGCCTACGAGCAGTACTTC CASTPWLAAYEQYF
14 TRBJ2-3 TRBV6-2/TRBV6-3 - - TGTGCCAGCAGAAGAGTAGGGGCGGGAGATACGCAGTATTTT CASRRVGAGDTQYF
15 TRBJ2-7 TRBV9 few TRBD1 TGTGCCAGCAGCCCAGGGGACAGGGGGCTTTACGAGCAGTACTTC CASSPGDRGLYEQYF
16 TRBJ2-1 TRBV4-1 few - TGCGCCAGCAGCCAAGGTTTTCTAGCGAGATCGAATGAGCAGTTCTTC CASSQGFLARSNEQFF
16 TRBJ1-5 TRBV12-3/TRBV12-4 - - TGTGCCAGCAGTTTAGCGGGCAGCTCGGGGGATCAGCCCCAGCATTTT CASSLAGSSGDQPQHF
14 TRBJ1-2 TRBV6-1 few - TGTGCCAGCAGTGGTGTAGGTCCTAACTATGGCTACACCTTC CASSGVGPNYGYTF
15 TRBJ1-5 TRBV12-3/TRBV12-4 few - TGTGCCAGCAGTTTCGGGTCGGGGAACAATCAGCCCCAGCATTTT CASSFGSGNNQPQHF
17 TRBJ2-7 TRBV4-1 many TRBD2 TGCGCCAGCAGCCTTCCCGGGACTAGCGGGGGGCCCTACGAGCAGTACTTC CASSLPGTSGGPYEQYF
19 TRBJ2-5 TRBV4-1 - - TGCGCCAGCTGCCCCAAGGTGGTGCTAGTGGATAGGGGACAAGAGACCCAGTACTTC CASCPKVVLVDRGQETQYF
15 TRBJ2-3 TRBV30 few TRBD1 TGTGCCTTTTCCCGGACAGGCGCGTCGGGAGATACGCAGTATTTT CAFSRTGASGDTQYF
11 TRBJ2-1 TRBV27 many - TGTGCCAGCAGACTGTACAATGAGCAGTTCTTC CASRLYNEQFF
11 TRBJ2-5 TRBV29-1 few - TGCAGCGTTGAAGAGTTTAAGACCCAGTACTTC CSVEEFKTQYF
15 TRBJ1-1 TRBV6-1 once - TGTGCCAGCGCTCAAAGGCGGGGGAGTGACACTGAAGCTTTCTTT CASAQRRGSDTEAFF
14 TRBJ1-1 TRBV5-1 few - TGCGCCAGCAGCTTGCGGCCCTCGGGGACTGAAGCTTTCTTT CASSLRPSGTEAFF
15 TRBJ1-2 TRBV25-1 - - TGTGCCAGCAGTGACCTCCGGGGGGCCGACTATGGCTACACCTTC CASSDLRGADYGYTF
16 TRBJ2-7 TRBV19 - TRBD2 TGTGCCAGTAGTCCCTCGCAACTAGCGGGTACTTACGAGCAGTACTTC CASSPSQLAGTYEQYF
14 TRBJ1-1 TRBV20-1 few - TGCAGTGCATTTGGGACTTCCAAGAACACTGAAGCTTTCTTT CSAFGTSKNTEAFF
14 TRBJ1-4 TRBV7-2 - TRBD1 TGTGCCAGCACCTTAGTGACAGGGGATGAAAAACTGTTTTTT CASTLVTGDEKLFF
15 TRBJ2-3 TRBV27 few - TGTGCCAGCAGCTATTCGAGACTAGAGGCAGATACGCAGTATTTT CASSYSRLEADTQYF
13 TRBJ2-3 TRBV2 - TRBD1 TGTGCCAGCCAGGACAGGTCGATGGATACGCAGTATTTT CASQDRSMDTQYF
15 TRBJ2-3 TRBV12-3/TRBV12-4 - - TGTGCCGGCAGTTTATCCAGGATCAGAGCAGATACGCAGTATTTT CAGSLSRIRADTQYF
16 TRBJ1-1 TRBV27 - - TGTGCCAGCAGCCAGAGAAAGTGGCCCAAGAACACTGAAGCTTTCTTT CASSQRKWPKNTEAFF
15 TRBJ2-7 TRBV7-2 few TRBD1 TGTGCCAGCAGCATGACAGGGGGCGGGGGGTACGAGCAGTACTTC CASSMTGGGGYEQYF
13 TRBJ1-1 TRBV7-2 - TRBD1 TGTGCCAGCAGCTTAATACAGGGGGATGAAGCTTTCTTT CASSLIQGDEAFF
14 TRBJ2-2 TRBV5-1 - - TGCGCCAGCAGCGATAGACAGGTCACCGGGGAGCTGTTTTTT CASSDRQVTGELFF
12 TRBJ2-7 TRBV29-1 many - TGCAGCGTACTTAATAAGCCCTACGAGCAGTACTTC CSVLNKPYEQYF
13 TRBJ1-3 TRBV7-9 few - TGTGCCAGCAGCTTAGAAGGTGGAAACACCATATATTTT CASSLEGGNTIYF
14 TRBJ2-3 TRBV20-1 many - TGCAGTGCTAAAGATGGTGCTAGCACAGATACGCAGTATTTT CSAKDGASTDTQYF